Listed here is a single T cell receptor beta chain. The data originate from a study of blood T cell repertoires in COVID-19. Study overall: From T cells, B-cell-depleted T cells, or PBMCs came the material, which was cDNA or gDNA.

Everyone who took part was roughly 18 to 90 years old, and they came from 20 to 25 US areas. In assigning cohorts, the study relied on participant-reported clinical history. The data were produced by immunoSEQ multiplex PCR, yet TCRdb's version contains in-frame clones alone and is incomplete. The sample records hundreds of thousands of clones, 88% being singletons. CDR1 is MGHRA, CDR2 YSYEKL, per germline. The length of the CDR3 is 16 residues. Between the trimmed V and J ends, which lost 1 base and 2 bases, there was a span of 13 bases. The sequenced sample consisted of PBMCs or T cells enriched from blood (not recorded which). The chain combines TRBV4-1 with TRBJ2-3; TRBD1 might be the D (5 bases). This TCR was sampled from a woman in her thirties or forties with acute COVID-19. CDR3 sequence reads: CASSQVVGAHTDTQYF. The CDR3 DNA follows: TGCGCCAGCAGCCAAGTAGTAGGGGCCCACACAGATACGCAGTATTTT.